This T cell receptor (beta chain) was found in a study of vaccination effects on CD4 cells after COVID-19. V lost 6 bases to trimming and J lost 8 bases, with 11 bases between them. The CDR3 sequence is 12 residues long. Germline V gene lookup returns CDR1 LGHNT and CDR2 FRNRAP. ViraFEST used viral peptide pools to expand antigen-specific CD4+ T cells before sequencing. Isolating CD4+ T cells followed less than 11 days of culture. This individual tested PCR-positive for SARS-CoV-2 infection between March and December 2020. The assay was immunoSEQ multiplex PCR, and TCRdb's table has in-frame clones only and misses some. Among around 26,000 clones listed, around 82% were seen once. This clone appeared a few times. The antigen is unknown.

Sequencing was performed on CD4+ T cells from PBMCs cultured with HCoV-NL63 spike peptides, taken before COVID-19 vaccination. This receptor was identified in a human donor who had a prior SARS-CoV-2 infection. This sequence joins TRBV12-5 and TRBJ2-1; tentatively, D is TRBD2 (6 bases). This CDR3 is CASGRTSYEQFF. The CDR3 DNA is TGTGCTAGTGGACGAACTAGCTATGAGCAGTTCTTC.